Shown below are 3 T cell receptor beta chains from a single sample sequenced in a study of cytomegalovirus exposure and HLA in healthy donors. 60 Vbeta and 13 Jbeta primers were used in PCR. Assay used: immunoSEQ multiplex PCR; TCRdb lists only in-frame clones, some missing. The data show 150,000 to 200,000 clones, 81% seen once. The sequencing sample was made of PBMCs. Receptors originate from a woman aged 18-29 years in good health and CMV-seropositive.

The gene calls are TRBV18 and TRBJ1-6, with TRBD1 identical over 10 bases. Germline CDR1 and CDR2: KGHSH and LQKENI. The length of the CDR3 is 21 residues. J was trimmed by 7 bases and V by 1 base; bases with no gene match: 19. CDR3 in amino acids: CASSPRPKGQGPGFANSPLHF. CDR3 bases: TGTGCCAGCTCACCACGTCCTAAGGGACAGGGGCCGGGTTTTGCAAATTCACCCCTCCACTTT. The full variable domain, with the rest looked up from reference TRBV18 and TRBJ1-6, is NAGVMQNPRHLVRRRGQEARLRCSPMKGHSHVYWYRQLPEEGLKFMVYLQKENIIDESGMPKERFSAEFPKEGPSILRIQQVVRGDSAAYFCASSPRPKGQGPGFANSPLHFGNGTRLTVT.

This chain links TRBV10-1 with TRBJ2-5, with TRBD2 matching over 11 bases. V shed 0 bases and J 4 bases; nucleotides not matched to a gene: 1. The germline CDR1 and CDR2 sequences are WNHNN and SYGVQD (reference sequence). CDR3 size: 15 residues. CDR3 coding DNA: TGCGCCAGCAGTGAGTCTGGACTAGCGGGAGAGACCCAGTACTTC. Translation: CASSESGLAGETQYF.

Within the sample, this clone is medium-sized. This chain joins TRBV4-2 and TRBJ1-3; unclear D gene. Per the germline V gene, CDR1 is LGHNA and CDR2 is YNFKEQ. V shed 0 bases and J shed 6 bases, with 12 bases lying between them. The CDR3 covers 15 residues. The CDR3 reads CASSQDPVWPNTIYF. The CDR3 DNA is TGTGCCAGCAGCCAAGACCCTGTGTGGCCAAACACCATATATTTT.